This T cell receptor (beta chain) came from a study of T-cell reconstitution after alpha-beta-depleted transplantation in children. This clonotype was seen repeatedly, ten times or more. Its target is not known. The authors prepared the TCRbeta library with unique molecular identifiers. Using its own MiXCR run on the PCR reads, TCRdb lists one record per CDR3 protein. The sample shows roughly 240,000 distinct CDR3 sequences, 6.5% to 10% of them seen only once. V was clipped by 2 bases and J by 0 bases, with 9 bases between them. This CDR3 region has 14 residues. Germline CDR1 reads SGHRS; CDR2 reads YFSETQ. Points from the study as a whole: T cells produced anew were the main source of T-cell counts and diversity one year after transplant.

This specimen consisted of PBMCs, mostly from graft donor cells, obtained 180 days after TCRalphabeta/CD19-depleted stem cell transplant. The receptor was isolated from a male patient younger than 18 who had a stem cell transplant for acute lymphoblastic leukemia, so the T cells may come from the graft donor. The V and J genes are TRBV5-1 and TRBJ2-7; D ambiguous. The CDR3 here is CASSLTATSYEQYF. As DNA, the CDR3 is TGCGCCAGCAGCTTAACAGCTACCTCCTACGAGCAGTACTTC.